One T cell receptor beta chain is described in this entry. Its antigen is not known. With survey level as its setting, the immunoSEQ assay was v3.0. This table comes from immunoSEQ multiplex PCR, and its TCRdb copy is limited to in-frame clones, with some not included. The sample has more than 20,000 clones; roughly 79% are singletons. This CDR3 is built from 16 residues. The V gene end was trimmed by 0 bases and the J gene end by 7 bases; junction bases not matched to a gene: 6. The germline V gene has CDR1 SGHRS and CDR2 YFSETQ. This specimen comes from a study of long-term antiretroviral therapy in people with HIV. Study overall: Specimens dating back about a decade before the 2015 immediate-ART recommendation are the oldest included.

Overall study results and limits: Controls had broader CDR3 length ranges than HIV repertoires did. In the period from about 2004 to 2017, blood was collected, possibly under older ART regimens. ART was followed by higher diversity that remained below transplant donor controls.

The source is a young woman with HIV. The sample in question was unsorted PBMCs, obtained at the start of antiretroviral therapy, before treatment. The chain combines TRBV5-1 with TRBJ2-2, with 10 positions matching TRBD2. CDR3 bases: TGCGCCAGCAGCTTGGGCCTAGCGGGAGACCACGGGGAGCTGTTTTTT. Translated: CASSLGLAGDHGELFF.